Listed below are T cell receptor beta chains from one sample, sequenced in a study of neurological immune-mediated disorders. TCRdb analysed the 5' RACE reads with MiXCR anew, one entry per CDR3 protein. The sample lists about 80,000 distinct CDR3 sequences, around 6% occurring once. What was sequenced was PBMCs. The source of these receptors is an older woman with multiple sclerosis. The CDR3 runs from the conserved cysteine through the conserved F or W. The order of the fields is J gene, V gene, CDR3 protein.

TRBJ2-7,TRBV4-1,CASSLRGSGTYEQYF
TRBJ1-6,TRBV12-3/TRBV12-4,CASSFGGPLHF
TRBJ1-2,TRBV20-1,CSARGVQGANYGYTF
TRBJ1-1,TRBV20-1,CSARDRGQGTEAFF
TRBJ2-1,TRBV2,CASSTQGENRYNEQFF
TRBJ2-7,TRBV28,CASSLGGSAYEQYF
TRBJ2-2,TRBV20-1,CSARRAGASLNTGELFF
TRBJ2-5,TRBV20-1,CSAPDSYQETQYF
TRBJ2-7,TRBV12-3/TRBV12-4,CASSGDRGHPPSYEQYF
TRBJ2-7,TRBV5-1,CAGSLEGNTRLEHYF
TRBJ2-5,TRBV7-9,CASSHTGETQYF
TRBJ2-1,TRBV7-9,CASSLWGGTYNEQFF
TRBJ2-7,TRBV6-1,CASIMRGSSYEQYF
TRBJ2-3,TRBV9,CASSVFSGVAAGADTQYF
TRBJ2-2,TRBV12-3/TRBV12-4,CASRGQGSTRLFF
TRBJ2-1,TRBV6-6,CASSYPPNNEQFF
TRBJ2-1,TRBV5-1,CASTPLSSGGPSYNEQFF
TRBJ1-1,TRBV5-1,CASSLERQGEAFF
TRBJ2-3,TRBV29-1,CSVAGQGVVDTQYF